The sequence of this TCR beta chain was determined in a study of T cells in Graves' hyperthyroidism and ophthalmopathy. Findings and caveats of the study: Ophthalmopathy was told apart from stable hyperthyroidism by a 13 V-J model.

V was cut by 4 bases and J by 0 bases, with 12 bases left in between. The CDR3 is 16 residues long. The germline V gene has CDR1 MDHEN and CDR2 SYDVKM. Amplification targeted TCR beta CDR3 regions from RNA transcripts. The TCR CDR3 first-round RT-PCR relied on the HTBI primer set. A single record per CDR3 protein comes from TCRdb applying MiXCR to the multiplex PCR reads. The profile shows some 800,000 distinct CDR3 sequences, more than 30% of them singletons. Comments on this clonotype: Its target is unknown.

This sequence originates from a man aged 18 to 35 with Graves' hyperthyroidism. The sequencing input was blood. V usage is TRBV28 and J usage is TRBJ1-4; the D gene is possibly TRBD1 (6 bases). The CDR3 is CASSSRGSTTNEKLFF. In DNA form, the CDR3 reads TGTGCCAGCAGTTCGAGGGGGTCGACAACTAATGAAAAACTGTTTTTT.